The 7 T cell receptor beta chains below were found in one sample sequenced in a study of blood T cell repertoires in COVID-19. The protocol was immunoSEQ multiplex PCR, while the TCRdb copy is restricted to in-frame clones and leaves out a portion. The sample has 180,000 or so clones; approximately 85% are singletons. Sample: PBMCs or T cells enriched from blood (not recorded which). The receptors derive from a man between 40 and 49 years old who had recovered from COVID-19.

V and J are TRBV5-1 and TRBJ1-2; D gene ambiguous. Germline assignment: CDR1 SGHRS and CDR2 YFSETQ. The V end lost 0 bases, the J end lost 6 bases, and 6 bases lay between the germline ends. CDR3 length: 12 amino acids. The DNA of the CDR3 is TGCGCCAGCAGCTTGGACACAGATGGCTACACCTTC. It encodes CASSLDTDGYTF. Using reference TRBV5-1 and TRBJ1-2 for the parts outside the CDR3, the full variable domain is KAGVTQTPRYLIKTRGQQVTLSCSPISGHRSVSWYQQTPGQGLQFLFEYFSETQRNKGNFPGRFSGRQFSNSRSEMNVSTLELGDSALYLCASSLDTDGYTFGSGTRLTVV.

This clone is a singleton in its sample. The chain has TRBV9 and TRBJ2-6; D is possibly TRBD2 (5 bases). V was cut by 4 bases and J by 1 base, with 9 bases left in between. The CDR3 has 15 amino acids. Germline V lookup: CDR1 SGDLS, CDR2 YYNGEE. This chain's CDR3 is CASSTRASGANVLTF. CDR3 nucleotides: TGTGCCAGCAGCACTAGGGCATCTGGGGCCAACGTCCTGACTTTC.

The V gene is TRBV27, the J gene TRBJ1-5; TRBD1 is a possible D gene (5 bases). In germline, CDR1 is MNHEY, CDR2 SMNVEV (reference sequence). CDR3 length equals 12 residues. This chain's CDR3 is CVAGENNQPQHF. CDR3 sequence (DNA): TGTGTGGCGGGGGAGAACAATCAGCCCCAGCATTTT.

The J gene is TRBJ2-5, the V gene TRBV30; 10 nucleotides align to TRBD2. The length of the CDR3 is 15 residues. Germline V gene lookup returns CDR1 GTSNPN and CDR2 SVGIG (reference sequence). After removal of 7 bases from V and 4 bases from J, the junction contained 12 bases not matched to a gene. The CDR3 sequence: CAFSRLTSGLETQYF. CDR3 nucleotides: TGTGCCTTTTCTCGCCTGACTAGCGGGTTAGAGACCCAGTACTTC.

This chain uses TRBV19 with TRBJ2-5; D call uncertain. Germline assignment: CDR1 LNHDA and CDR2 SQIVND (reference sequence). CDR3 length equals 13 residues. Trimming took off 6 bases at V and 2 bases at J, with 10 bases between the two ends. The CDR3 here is CASSPSWQETQYF. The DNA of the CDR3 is TGTGCCAGTAGCCCGAGCTGGCAAGAGACCCAGTACTTC.

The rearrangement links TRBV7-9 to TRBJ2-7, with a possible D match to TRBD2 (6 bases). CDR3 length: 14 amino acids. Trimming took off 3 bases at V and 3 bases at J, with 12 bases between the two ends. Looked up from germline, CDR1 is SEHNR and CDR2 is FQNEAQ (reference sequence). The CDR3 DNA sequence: TGTGCCAGCAGCTTGAAGAGGGAGGACTACGAGCAGTACTTC. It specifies CASSLKREDYEQYF.

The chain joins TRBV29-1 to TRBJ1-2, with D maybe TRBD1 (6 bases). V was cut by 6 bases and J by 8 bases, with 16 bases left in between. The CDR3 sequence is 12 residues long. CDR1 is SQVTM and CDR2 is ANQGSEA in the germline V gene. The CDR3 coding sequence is TGCAGCGTGCCCTCAGGGGAAGGAGGCTACACCTTC. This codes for CSVPSGEGGYTF. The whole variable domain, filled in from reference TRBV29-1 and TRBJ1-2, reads SAVISQKPSRDICQRGTSLTIQCQVDSQVTMMFWYRQQPGQSLTLIATANQGSEATYESGFVIDKFPISRPNLTFSTLTVSNMSPEDSSIYLCSVPSGEGGYTFGSGTRLTVV.